This TCR beta chain was recorded in a study of patients and donors after allogeneic stem cell transplantation. TCRdb reprocessed the RT-PCR reads via MiXCR and lists one record per CDR3 protein. The sample lists roughly 960,000 distinct CDR3 sequences, 18% seen once, with about 6% in the top ten. Germline V gene sequence: CDR1 SGDLS, CDR2 YYNGEE. This CDR3 region has 14 residues. V dropped 0 bases and J dropped 5 bases, with 12 bases sitting between them. Material: blood, either unsorted or a sorted T cell fraction (not recorded which). The rearrangement uses TRBV9 and TRBJ2-7; no reliable D call. The TCR sequence derives from a human donor who was either an allogeneic HSCT recipient or a stem cell or donor lymphocyte infusion donor (not recorded which). It is not recorded whose cells these are; they may come from a transplant donor. The CDR3 DNA follows: TGTGCCAGCAGCGTAGCTTTGGTCGGACACGAGCAGTACTTC. This sequence encodes CASSVALVGHEQYF.